This T cell receptor (beta chain) was recorded in a study of patients and donors after allogeneic stem cell transplantation. This CDR3 comprises 12 residues. Germline V gives CDR1 DFQATT, CDR2 SNEGSKA (reference sequence). The V and J ends lost 1 base and 7 bases respectively, with 8 bases between them. MiXCR was run by TCRdb on the RT-PCR reads, yielding one entry per CDR3 protein. The data hold a few hundred thousand distinct CDR3 sequences, with more than 35% observed a single time. The chain uses TRBV20-1 and TRBJ2-1; D assignment may be TRBD1 or TRBD2 (5 bases each). Sample: blood, either unsorted or a sorted T cell fraction (not recorded which). This clonotype was obtained from a human donor who was either an allogeneic HSCT recipient or a stem cell or donor lymphocyte infusion donor (not recorded which). It is not recorded whose cells these are; they may come from a transplant donor. The CDR3, as DNA: TGCAGTGCTAGAGTTGGGGGAAATGAGCAGTTCTTC. Translating it yields CSARVGGNEQFF.